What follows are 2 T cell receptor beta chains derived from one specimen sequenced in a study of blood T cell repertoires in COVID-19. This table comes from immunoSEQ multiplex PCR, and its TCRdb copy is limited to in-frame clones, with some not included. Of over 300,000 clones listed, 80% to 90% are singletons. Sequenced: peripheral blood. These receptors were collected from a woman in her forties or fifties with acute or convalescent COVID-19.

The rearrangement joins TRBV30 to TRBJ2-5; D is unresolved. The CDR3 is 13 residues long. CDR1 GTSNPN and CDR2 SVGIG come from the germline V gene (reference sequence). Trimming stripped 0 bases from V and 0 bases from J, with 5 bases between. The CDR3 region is CAWSVQYQETQYF. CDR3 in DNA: TGTGCCTGGAGTGTACAGTACCAAGAGACCCAGTACTTC.

The CDR3 loop is CAWGMTGGNQPQHF. CDR3 DNA sequence: TGTGCCTGGGGGATGACAGGGGGGAATCAGCCCCAGCATTTT. The V and J genes are TRBV30 and TRBJ1-5, with TRBD1 identical over 9 bases. The CDR3 extends over 14 amino acids. V shed 5 bases, J shed 4 bases, and the junction held 6 bases outside the gene matches. Germline V gene lookup returns CDR1 GTSNPN and CDR2 SVGIG (reference sequence).